This T cell receptor beta chain was captured by sequencing in a study of blood T cell repertoires in COVID-19. CDR1 and CDR2 (germline): MNHEY, SMNVEV (reference sequence). The CDR3 has 14 amino acids. The V gene lost 3 bases and the J gene lost 0 bases, with 8 bases spanning the gap. The assay was immunoSEQ multiplex PCR, and TCRdb's table has in-frame clones only and misses some. The table has 430,000 or so clones, 70% to 90% seen once. This TCR derives from a woman in her thirties or forties who had recovered from COVID-19. V is TRBV27 and J is TRBJ1-1; D gene unclear. Specimen: PBMCs or T cells enriched from blood (not recorded which). CDR3 DNA: TGTGCCAGCAGTTTTCGGGTCATGAACACTGAAGCTTTCTTT. This codes for CASSFRVMNTEAFF.